These 4 T cell receptor beta chains came from one sample sequenced in a study of T cell responses to AZD1222 COVID-19 vaccine (dated by TCRdb to about 2021). The meaning of the sample's time point label: baseline before first vaccination. Library construction relied on the immunoSEQ multiplex PCR assay. In its TCRdb copy, this immuneACCESS table keeps in-frame sequences only and misses some clones. Where compared with another copy, unresolved V genes explain less than half of these, and the others have no known cause. The sample records some 140,000 clones, roughly 90% of which are singletons. The ten largest clones add up to less than 3.5% of the sample. Sequences were derived from peripheral blood, sampled on day 0 of AZD1222 vaccination. These TCRs come from an adult in good health.

The rearrangement links TRBV27 to TRBJ2-2; D gene uncertain. This CDR3 has 12 residues. V lost 4 bases and J lost 6, with 6 bases in between. Germline values: CDR1 MNHEY, CDR2 SMNVEV (reference sequence). The CDR3 DNA reads as TGTGCCAGCAGTTCCCTCGCCGGGGAGCTGTTTTTT. It translates to CASSSLAGELFF.

This chain connects TRBV10-3 to TRBJ1-1; D might be TRBD1 (6 bases). This CDR3 has 10 amino acids. Trimming pared 11 bases from V and 4 bases from J, leaving 8 bases between. CDR1 ENHRY and CDR2 SYGVKD come from the germline V gene. For the CDR3, the DNA is TGTGCCCCACAGGGCACTGAAGCTTTCTTT. It codes for CAPQGTEAFF.

The rearrangement uses TRBV6-4 and TRBJ2-1; 13 positions agree with TRBD2. V lost 2 bases to trimming and J lost 6 bases; unmatched junction nucleotides: 1. The CDR3 consists of 15 residues. Per the germline V gene, CDR1 is MRHNA and CDR2 is SNTAGT. In DNA, the CDR3 is TGTGCCAGCAGTGACACTAGCGGGGGGGCCAATGAGCAGTTCTTC. Protein: CASSDTSGGANEQFF.

This clone was seen a few times. V usage is TRBV28 and J usage is TRBJ2-7; TRBD1 aligns across 8 bases. Unmatched junction bases numbered 9, after V lost 3 bases and J lost 8 bases. The CDR3 contains 14 residues. CDR1 is MDHEN, CDR2 SYDVKM, per germline. The DNA of the CDR3 is TGTGCCAGCAGTTTGTCCTCCGGGACAGGCAAGCAGTACTTC. It specifies CASSLSSGTGKQYF.